The rows below give T cell receptor beta chains drawn from one sample of a study of T cell repertoires in cytomegalovirus infection. In TCRdb, the reads were re-called with MiXCR into one record per CDR3 protein. The sample yields 250,000 to 300,000 distinct CDR3 sequences, around 13% seen once. Sequences were obtained from PBMCs. Source of these receptors: a human donor in good health (CMV status not recorded). Some clones in this sample may be carry-over from other donors' samples. The CDR3 runs from the conserved cysteine through the conserved F or W. D genes are given only for firm matches. Not all rows give a size; the values are once, few, many and, for expanded clones, a class.

clone_size: .; d_call: TRBD1; v_call: TRBV7-2; j_call: TRBJ1-4; cdr3_aa: CASSLGDRVEEQLFF; cdr3_nt: TGTGCCAGCAGCTTAGGTGACAGGGTCGAAGAACAACTGTTTTTT
clone_size: many; d_call: .; v_call: TRBV20-1; j_call: TRBJ1-5; cdr3_aa: CSARDYLGPENQPQHF; cdr3_nt: TGCAGTGCTAGGGACTATCTTGGCCCGGAGAATCAGCCCCAGCATTTT
clone_size: few; d_call: .; v_call: TRBV18; j_call: TRBJ1-5; cdr3_aa: CASSPPGGGNQPQHF; cdr3_nt: TGTGCCAGCTCACCACCCGGGGGAGGCAATCAGCCCCAGCATTTT
clone_size: many; d_call: .; v_call: TRBV7-2; j_call: TRBJ2-5; cdr3_aa: CASIRVSGAWETQYF; cdr3_nt: TGTGCCAGCATTCGAGTGTCAGGGGCCTGGGAGACCCAGTACTTC
clone_size: .; d_call: TRBD1; v_call: TRBV12-3/TRBV12-4; j_call: TRBJ1-2; cdr3_aa: CASSRTGKYGYTF; cdr3_nt: TGTGCCAGCAGCCGGACAGGGAAATATGGCTACACCTTC
clone_size: many; d_call: TRBD2; v_call: TRBV20-1; j_call: TRBJ2-5; cdr3_aa: CSATKTSGAQETQYF; cdr3_nt: TGCAGTGCTACCAAGACTAGCGGGGCCCAAGAGACCCAGTACTTC
clone_size: .; d_call: TRBD2; v_call: TRBV5-4; j_call: TRBJ2-1; cdr3_aa: CASSPGLAGGGAYNEQFF; cdr3_nt: TGTGCCAGCAGCCCGGGACTAGCGGGAGGAGGCGCCTACAATGAGCAGTTCTTC
clone_size: many; d_call: .; v_call: TRBV7-9; j_call: TRBJ1-1; cdr3_aa: CASSLEGSTEAFF; cdr3_nt: TGTGCCAGCAGCTTAGAGGGTAGCACTGAAGCTTTCTTT
clone_size: many; d_call: .; v_call: TRBV7-2; j_call: TRBJ2-7; cdr3_aa: CASSLVTIGEQYF; cdr3_nt: TGTGCCAGCAGCTTAGTAACTATCGGCGAGCAGTACTTC
clone_size: .; d_call: .; v_call: TRBV28; j_call: TRBJ1-1; cdr3_aa: CASSAATGKYTEAFF; cdr3_nt: TGTGCCAGCAGTGCCGCCACCGGGAAGTACACTGAAGCTTTCTTT
clone_size: many; d_call: TRBD1; v_call: TRBV7-2; j_call: TRBJ2-7; cdr3_aa: CASSLFDRGLVF; cdr3_nt: TGTGCCAGCAGCTTGTTTGACAGGGGGCTTGTCTTC
clone_size: .; d_call: .; v_call: TRBV19; j_call: TRBJ1-1; cdr3_aa: CASSIFSGYPEAFF; cdr3_nt: TGTGCCAGTAGTATCTTTTCTGGATATCCTGAAGCTTTCTTT
clone_size: .; d_call: .; v_call: TRBV14; j_call: TRBJ1-2; cdr3_aa: CASSQGQLYGYTF; cdr3_nt: TGTGCCAGCAGCCAAGGCCAACTCTATGGCTACACCTTC
clone_size: .; d_call: TRBD1; v_call: TRBV12-3/TRBV12-4; j_call: TRBJ2-5; cdr3_aa: CASSLDRGTETQYF; cdr3_nt: TGTGCCAGCAGTCTGGACAGGGGGACGGAGACCCAGTACTTC
clone_size: .; d_call: .; v_call: TRBV7-9; j_call: TRBJ2-6; cdr3_aa: CASSTSPEPSGANVLTF; cdr3_nt: TGTGCCAGCAGCACCAGTCCCGAACCCTCTGGGGCCAACGTCCTGACTTTC
clone_size: .; d_call: .; v_call: TRBV20-1; j_call: TRBJ1-5; cdr3_aa: CSARTQGSNQPQHF; cdr3_nt: TGCAGTGCTAGAACCCAGGGGTCAAATCAGCCCCAGCATTTT
clone_size: .; d_call: .; v_call: TRBV20-1; j_call: TRBJ1-5; cdr3_aa: CSARDLIAANQPQHF; cdr3_nt: TGCAGTGCTAGAGATCTAATCGCAGCGAATCAGCCCCAGCATTTT
clone_size: few; d_call: TRBD1; v_call: TRBV29-1; j_call: TRBJ2-3; cdr3_aa: CSVVGPTRDRVTDTQYF; cdr3_nt: TGCAGCGTTGTCGGCCCGACGCGGGACAGGGTTACAGATACGCAGTATTTT
clone_size: few; d_call: .; v_call: TRBV6-4; j_call: TRBJ2-1; cdr3_aa: CASSDSRGNNEQFF; cdr3_nt: TGTGCCAGCAGTGACTCACGCGGCAACAATGAGCAGTTCTTC
clone_size: many; d_call: TRBD1; v_call: TRBV10-3; j_call: TRBJ2-3; cdr3_aa: CAISFRQGDADTQYF; cdr3_nt: TGTGCCATCAGTTTCCGACAGGGAGATGCAGATACGCAGTATTTT
clone_size: .; d_call: .; v_call: TRBV7-9; j_call: TRBJ1-4; cdr3_aa: CASSFSSGGNEKLFF; cdr3_nt: TGTGCCAGCAGCTTTTCTTCGGGGGGAAACGAAAAACTGTTTTTT
clone_size: many; d_call: .; v_call: TRBV28; j_call: TRBJ2-1; cdr3_aa: CASSPPGLGDNEQFF; cdr3_nt: TGTGCCAGCTCCCCCCCGGGGCTAGGCGACAATGAGCAGTTCTTC
clone_size: .; d_call: .; v_call: TRBV28; j_call: TRBJ2-1; cdr3_aa: CASSLGGIYEQFF; cdr3_nt: TGTGCCAGCAGCCTAGGGGGGATCTATGAGCAGTTCTTC
clone_size: .; d_call: .; v_call: TRBV29-1; j_call: TRBJ1-1; cdr3_aa: CSADGRETMNTEAFF; cdr3_nt: TGCAGCGCTGATGGGCGAGAGACCATGAACACTGAAGCTTTCTTT
clone_size: many; d_call: .; v_call: TRBV7-8; j_call: TRBJ2-1; cdr3_aa: CASSLSKALAEQFF; cdr3_nt: TGTGCCAGCAGCTTAAGCAAAGCCCTCGCTGAGCAGTTCTTC
clone_size: .; d_call: .; v_call: TRBV10-2; j_call: TRBJ1-1; cdr3_aa: CASSDARGTEAFF; cdr3_nt: TGCGCCAGCAGTGACGCAAGGGGTACTGAAGCTTTCTTT
clone_size: .; d_call: .; v_call: TRBV28; j_call: TRBJ2-3; cdr3_aa: CASSFPRETDTQYF; cdr3_nt: TGTGCCAGCAGTTTTCCCCGGGAGACAGATACGCAGTATTTT
clone_size: .; d_call: TRBD2; v_call: TRBV7-2; j_call: TRBJ2-1; cdr3_aa: CASSPQWGGGPGNEQFF; cdr3_nt: TGTGCCAGCAGCCCACAGTGGGGGGGAGGGCCAGGCAATGAGCAGTTCTTC
clone_size: many; d_call: TRBD2; v_call: TRBV20-1; j_call: TRBJ2-5; cdr3_aa: CSARGDKGGLAEGKGQETQYF; cdr3_nt: TGCAGTGCTAGAGGGGACAAGGGAGGACTAGCGGAAGGAAAGGGGCAAGAGACCCAGTACTTC
clone_size: many; d_call: .; v_call: TRBV6-2/TRBV6-3; j_call: TRBJ2-3; cdr3_aa: CASSYTGGDTDTQYF; cdr3_nt: TGTGCCAGCAGTTATACTGGCGGGGACACAGATACGCAGTATTTT
clone_size: once; d_call: .; v_call: TRBV6-6; j_call: TRBJ1-5; cdr3_aa: CASRETGNQPQHF; cdr3_nt: TGTGCCAGCAGAGAAACCGGGAATCAGCCCCAGCATTTT
clone_size: many; d_call: .; v_call: TRBV2; j_call: TRBJ2-7; cdr3_aa: CASREAPSEQYF; cdr3_nt: TGTGCCAGCAGAGAAGCGCCTTCAGAGCAGTACTTC
clone_size: .; d_call: .; v_call: TRBV5-6; j_call: TRBJ1-5; cdr3_aa: CASSLAVGPANQPQHF; cdr3_nt: TGTGCCAGCAGCTTGGCAGTCGGCCCAGCAAATCAGCCCCAGCATTTT
clone_size: .; d_call: TRBD2; v_call: TRBV2; j_call: TRBJ2-3; cdr3_aa: CTSSLRGEEDTQYF; cdr3_nt: TGTACCAGCAGTTTGCGGGGGGAGGAAGATACGCAGTATTTT
clone_size: .; d_call: .; v_call: TRBV19; j_call: TRBJ2-2; cdr3_aa: CASRTPLPGRNTGELFF; cdr3_nt: TGTGCCAGTCGAACTCCTCTTCCAGGGAGGAACACCGGGGAGCTGTTTTTT
clone_size: many; d_call: TRBD1; v_call: TRBV12-3/TRBV12-4; j_call: TRBJ2-1; cdr3_aa: CASTPGQVRSDNEQFF; cdr3_nt: TGTGCCAGTACCCCGGGACAGGTGAGGTCGGACAATGAGCAGTTCTTC
clone_size: many; d_call: .; v_call: TRBV25-1; j_call: TRBJ2-7; cdr3_aa: CASSEAGSYEQYF; cdr3_nt: TGTGCCAGCAGTGAAGCAGGATCCTACGAGCAGTACTTC